These 22 T cell receptor beta chains came from one sample sequenced in a study of T-cell reconstitution after alpha-beta-depleted transplantation in children. Library preparation (for TCRbeta) was performed with unique molecular identifiers. Each CDR3 protein is one row after TCRdb ran MiXCR on the PCR reads. In the table there are about 980,000 distinct CDR3 sequences, roughly 31% of which are singletons. The material was PBMCs, mostly from graft donor cells, obtained 360 days after TCRalphabeta/CD19-depleted stem cell transplant. Receptors originate from a boy under two years old who had a stem cell transplant for SCID, so the T cells may come from the graft donor.

The chain carries TRBV6-1 and TRBJ1-2; perhaps TRBD1 as D (5 bases). CDR3 length: 16 residues. Trimming took 7 bases from V and 4 from J, leaving 22 bases between them. Germline-derived CDR1 and CDR2 are MNHNS and SASEGT. The CDR3 DNA is TGTGCCAGCATCTCCTTAGGGGACCGTGGAACCTATGGCTACACCTTC. As protein: CASISLGDRGTYGYTF.

This clonotype was seen more than once but under ten times. This chain uses TRBV30 with TRBJ1-2; 7 bases align to TRBD1. J lost 3 bases, V lost 8 bases, and 6 bases had no gene match. The CDR3 length is 12 residues. Germline V gene data show CDR1 as GTSNPN and CDR2 as SVGIG (reference sequence). The CDR3 reads CAGQAEHYGYTF. The CDR3 nucleotides read TGTGCCGGACAGGCGGAGCACTATGGCTACACCTTC.

This clonotype appeared a few times. The chain links TRBV6-2 or TRBV6-3 to TRBJ2-5; 10 bases align to TRBD2. The CDR3 spans 17 residues. Germline-derived CDR1 and CDR2 are MNHEY and SVGEGT. Trimming removed 8 bases from V and 3 bases from J; junction bases left unmatched: 15. CDR3 coding DNA: TGTGCCAGCTCCCCCGGGAGGCCTAGCGGGGGAAAAGAGACCCAGTACTTC. Translation: CASSPGRPSGGKETQYF.

This clonotype came up a few times. The rearrangement uses TRBV27 and TRBJ2-7; 8 positions match TRBD2. With V trimmed by 6 bases and J by 0 bases, 10 bases remained unmatched. The CDR3 covers 16 residues. The germline V gene has CDR1 MNHEY and CDR2 SMNVEV (reference sequence). The CDR3 DNA sequence: TGTGCCAGCAGCCTACGGGGGGGGTTCCGCTCCTACGAGCAGTACTTC. Amino acid sequence: CASSLRGGFRSYEQYF.

This clonotype was detected only a few times. V usage is TRBV20-1 and J usage is TRBJ1-1; 12 bases map to TRBD1. Per the germline V gene, CDR1 is DFQATT and CDR2 is SNEGSKA (reference sequence). V was pared by 6 bases and J by 5 bases, with 10 bases of the junction left unmatched. The CDR3 has 15 residues. Here the CDR3 reads CSALGTGGRRTEAFF. The CDR3 DNA is TGCAGTGCCCTGGGGACAGGGGGCCGTAGGACTGAAGCTTTCTTT.

This clonotype was seen a few times. The V call is TRBV28, the J call TRBJ2-5; the D call may be TRBD1 or TRBD2 (6 bases each). Trimming stripped 2 bases from V and 5 bases from J, with 21 bases between. The germline V gene encodes CDR1 MDHEN and CDR2 SYDVKM. This CDR3 spans 17 amino acids. CDR3 bases: TGTGCCAGCAGTTTAAGGGTAGGGGGGCCGTCTGGGGAGACCCAGTACTTC. This codes for CASSLRVGGPSGETQYF.

The chain has TRBV4-1 and TRBJ1-1; 8 bases match TRBD1. CDR1 MGHRA and CDR2 YSYEKL come from the germline V gene. CDR3 length equals 17 residues. The J segment lost 4 bases and the V segment lost 4 bases, leaving 14 bases of the junction unmatched. This CDR3 is CASSPEGQASLGTEAFF. In nucleotides, the CDR3 is TGCGCCAGCAGCCCCGAGGGACAGGCGAGTTTGGGCACTGAAGCTTTCTTT.

The chain uses TRBV7-9 and TRBJ2-5; D remains unclear. Trimming took off 6 bases at V and 2 bases at J, with 16 bases between the two ends. The CDR3 covers 15 residues. CDR1 SEHNR and CDR2 FQNEAQ come from the germline V gene (reference sequence). The CDR3 DNA sequence: TGTGCCAGCAGAGCTTCTCCCATGATGCAAGAGACCCAGTACTTC. It codes for CASRASPMMQETQYF.

The rearrangement links TRBV5-1 to TRBJ2-7, with D perhaps matching TRBD1 (5 bases). The germline V gene encodes CDR1 SGHRS and CDR2 YFSETQ. The CDR3 is 14 amino acids. Trimming removed 0 bases from V and 3 bases from J, with 10 bases in between. CDR3 sequence reads: CASSLVADSYEQYF. In DNA form, the CDR3 reads TGCGCCAGCAGCTTGGTTGCAGACAGCTACGAGCAGTACTTC.

This clonotype showed up just a few times. The rearrangement links TRBV3-1 to TRBJ2-7, with D hard to call. Trimming cost V 2 bases and J 6 bases, with 8 bases left between them. The CDR3 sequence is 12 residues long. The germline V gene has CDR1 LGHDT and CDR2 YNNKEL (reference sequence). CDR3 sequence: CASSQSEVEQYF. CDR3 nucleotide sequence: TGTGCCAGCAGCCAATCCGAGGTCGAGCAGTACTTC.

This clonotype was detected only once. The chain recombines TRBV12-3 or TRBV12-4 with TRBJ2-5, with TRBD1 matching over 8 bases. The V gene end was trimmed by 5 bases and the J gene end by 5 bases; junction bases not matched to a gene: 13. The CDR3 loop spans 16 amino acids. As DNA, the CDR3 is TGTGCCAGCAGTCCAAGTACAGGGGGGCGCAGGGAGACCCAGTACTTC. It encodes CASSPSTGGRRETQYF.

The chain carries TRBV5-6 and TRBJ1-2; tentative D call: TRBD1 (5 bases). V was pared by 4 bases and J by 6 bases, with 16 bases between. Germline V gene lookup returns CDR1 SGHDT and CDR2 YYEEEE. The length of the CDR3 is 14 residues. The CDR3 bases are TGTGCCAGCAGCCCGGAGGCAGGGAGGGATGGCTACACCTTC. Translating gives CASSPEAGRDGYTF.

The chain joins TRBV6-1 to TRBJ2-3; TRBD2 matches 8 bases. Germline CDR1 MNHNS, CDR2 SASEGT. The trim removed 6 bases at V and 6 bases at J, leaving 8 bases unmatched. CDR3 length: 14 amino acids. As DNA, the CDR3 is TGTGCCAGCAGAACGGGGGGGCTGGGTGATACGCAGTATTTT. Translation: CASRTGGLGDTQYF.

The chain carries TRBV11-2 and TRBJ2-1; 8 bases match TRBD1. Germline lookup yields CDR1 SGHAT and CDR2 FQNNGV. The trim removed 5 bases at V and 2 bases at J, leaving 5 bases unmatched. This CDR3 spans 15 amino acids. The DNA of the CDR3 is TGTGCCAGCAGCAAAGGACAGGGCCCCTACAATGAGCAGTTCTTC. Its protein product is CASSKGQGPYNEQFF.

In its sample, this clonotype was seen many times. Compared with germline, one end of the junction differs, possibly owing to a read error. The chain employs TRBV9 and TRBJ2-1; D is ambiguous. Germline CDR1 is SGDLS and CDR2 is YYNGEE. The CDR3 covers 14 residues. CDR3 sequence (DNA): TGCGCCAGCAGCGTCGGCGGTCGGAACAATGAGCAGTTCTTC. Its translation is CASSVGGRNNEQFF.

CDR3 coding DNA: TGTGCCAGCAGTTCCCGGACAGCTGCAACTAATGAAAAACTGTTTTTT. Translation gives CASSSRTAATNEKLFF. The chain uses TRBV12-3 or TRBV12-4 and TRBJ1-4, with D maybe TRBD1 (6 bases). This CDR3 is built from 16 residues. V shed 4 bases and J shed 0 bases, with 12 bases lying between them.

This clonotype has a count of ten or more. This sequence joins TRBV29-1 and TRBJ2-5; weak D call: TRBD2 (5 bases). Germline CDR1 SQVTM, CDR2 ANQGSEA. V was clipped by 4 bases and J by 5 bases, with 8 bases between them. CDR3 length equals 11 residues. CDR3 sequence reads: CSVASNETQYF. DNA of the CDR3: TGCAGCGTTGCTAGCAACGAGACCCAGTACTTC.

The chain has TRBV19 and TRBJ1-2; 7 nucleotides line up with TRBD1. Losses at the gene ends were 8 bases for V and 1 base for J; bases not matched to a gene: 7. The CDR3 spans 14 residues. From germline, CDR1 is LNHDA and CDR2 SQIVND (reference sequence). CDR3 region: CASRPRGLNYGYTF. The CDR3 DNA follows: TGTGCCAGTCGACCAAGGGGGCTTAACTATGGCTACACCTTC.

For this clonotype: Mismatch with germline at one junction end may stem from a read error. CDR3 amino acids: CCARDPQTGGDGYTF. The CDR3 bases are TGCTGTGCTAGAGACCCCCAGACAGGGGGTGATGGCTACACCTTC. The chain recombines TRBV20-1 with TRBJ1-2; 9 nucleotides line up with TRBD1. The CDR3 contains 15 residues. Germline V gene sequence: CDR1 DFQATT, CDR2 SNEGSKA (reference sequence).

CDR3 nucleotide sequence: TGTGCCAGCTCACCACGCGTGGCAGGTAACTACGAGCAGTACTTC. Protein: CASSPRVAGNYEQYF. The chain links TRBV18 to TRBJ2-7, with unresolved D. CDR3 length: 15 amino acids. The V end lost 1 base, the J end lost 3 bases, and 13 bases lay between the germline ends. Germline CDR1 reads KGHSH; CDR2 reads LQKENI. Drawing the rest from reference TRBV18 and TRBJ2-7, the complete variable domain is NAGVMQNPRHLVRRRGQEARLRCSPMKGHSHVYWYRQLPEEGLKFMVYLQKENIIDESGMPKERFSAEFPKEGPSILRIQQVVRGDSAAYFCASSPRVAGNYEQYFGPGTRLTVT.

This clonotype was picked up one time. J is TRBJ2-7 and V is TRBV11-2, with 8 positions matching TRBD1. From germline, CDR1 is SGHAT and CDR2 FQNNGV. The V segment lost 1 base and the J segment 6 bases; nucleotides outside the gene matches: 8. CDR3 length equals 15 residues. CDR3 DNA sequence: TGTGCCAGCAGCTTAGGGACAGGGAAAATCGGCGAGCAGTACTTC. This gives the protein CASSLGTGKIGEQYF.

This clonotype came up a few times. The chain has TRBV4-2 and TRBJ2-5; D is uncertain. V lost 4 bases and J 5 bases, leaving 14 bases between the germline ends. Germline CDR1 reads LGHNA; CDR2 reads YNFKEQ. The CDR3 runs 14 residues. The CDR3 coding sequence is TGTGCCAGCAGCCGGTTCGGAAATTCGGAGACCCAGTACTTC. Protein sequence: CASSRFGNSETQYF.